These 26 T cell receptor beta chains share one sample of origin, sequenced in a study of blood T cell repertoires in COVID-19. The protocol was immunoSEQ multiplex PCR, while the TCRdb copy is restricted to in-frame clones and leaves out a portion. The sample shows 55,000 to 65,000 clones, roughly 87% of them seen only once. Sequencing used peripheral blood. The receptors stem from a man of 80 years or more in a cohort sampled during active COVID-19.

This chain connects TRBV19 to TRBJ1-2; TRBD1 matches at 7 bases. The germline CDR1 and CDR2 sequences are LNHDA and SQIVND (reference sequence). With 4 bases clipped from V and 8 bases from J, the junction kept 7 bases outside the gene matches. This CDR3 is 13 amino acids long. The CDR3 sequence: CASSTTGEGGYTF. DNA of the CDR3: TGTGCCAGTAGTACTACAGGGGAAGGCGGCTACACCTTC.

CDR3 amino acids: CASSVYASTAASPLHF. The CDR3 nucleotides are TGTGCCAGCAGCGTATATGCTTCTACGGCGGCTTCACCCCTCCACTTT. V is TRBV9 and J is TRBJ1-6; D remains ambiguous. The CDR3 consists of 16 residues. The germline V gene has CDR1 SGDLS and CDR2 YYNGEE. V lost 1 base to trimming and J lost 9 bases, with 17 bases between them.

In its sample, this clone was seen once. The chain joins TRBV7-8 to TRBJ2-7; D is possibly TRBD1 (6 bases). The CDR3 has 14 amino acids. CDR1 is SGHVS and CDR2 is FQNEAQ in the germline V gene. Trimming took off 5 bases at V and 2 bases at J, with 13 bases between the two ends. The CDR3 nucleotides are TGTGCCAGCAGCCCTCGACAGGAGACCTACGAGCAGTACTTC. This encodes CASSPRQETYEQYF.

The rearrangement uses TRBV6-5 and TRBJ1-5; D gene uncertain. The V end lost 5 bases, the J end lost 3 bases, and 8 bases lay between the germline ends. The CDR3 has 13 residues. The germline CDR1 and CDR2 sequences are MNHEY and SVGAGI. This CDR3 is CASSIEVNQPQHF. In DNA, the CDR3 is TGTGCCAGCAGTATAGAAGTCAATCAGCCCCAGCATTTT.

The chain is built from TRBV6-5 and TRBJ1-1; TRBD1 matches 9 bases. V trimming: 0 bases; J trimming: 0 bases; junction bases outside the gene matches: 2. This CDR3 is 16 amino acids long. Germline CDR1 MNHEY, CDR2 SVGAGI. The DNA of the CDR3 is TGTGCCAGCAGTTACTCACAGGGGGCGATGAACACTGAAGCTTTCTTT. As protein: CASSYSQGAMNTEAFF.

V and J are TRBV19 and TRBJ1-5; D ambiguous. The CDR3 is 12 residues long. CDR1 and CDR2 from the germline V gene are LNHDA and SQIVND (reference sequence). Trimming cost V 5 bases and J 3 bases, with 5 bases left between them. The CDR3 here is CASSQVNQPQHF. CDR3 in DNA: TGTGCCAGTAGTCAGGTCAATCAGCCCCAGCATTTT.

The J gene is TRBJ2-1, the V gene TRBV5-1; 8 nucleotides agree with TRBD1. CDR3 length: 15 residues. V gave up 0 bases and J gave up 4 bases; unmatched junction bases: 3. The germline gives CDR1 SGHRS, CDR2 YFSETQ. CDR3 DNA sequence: TGCGCCAGCAGCTTGGAGAGGACAGGGTACAATGAGCAGTTCTTC. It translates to CASSLERTGYNEQFF. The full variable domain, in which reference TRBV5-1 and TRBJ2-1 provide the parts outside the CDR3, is KAGVTQTPRYLIKTRGQQVTLSCSPISGHRSVSWYQQTPGQGLQFLFEYFSETQRNKGNFPGRFSGRQFSNSRSEMNVSTLELGDSALYLCASSLERTGYNEQFFGPGTRLTVL.

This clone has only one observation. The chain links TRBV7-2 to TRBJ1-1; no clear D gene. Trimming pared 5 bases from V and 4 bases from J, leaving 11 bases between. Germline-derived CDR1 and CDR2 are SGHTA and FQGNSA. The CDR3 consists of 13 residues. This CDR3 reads CASSPRRGTEAFF. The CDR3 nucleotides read TGTGCCAGCAGCCCCCGAAGAGGCACTGAAGCTTTCTTT.

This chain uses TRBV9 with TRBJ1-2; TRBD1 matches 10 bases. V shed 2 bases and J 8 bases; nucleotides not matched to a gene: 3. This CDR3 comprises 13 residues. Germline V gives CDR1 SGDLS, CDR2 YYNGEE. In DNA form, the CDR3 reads TGTGCCAGCAGCGTGACAGGGGGCAAGGGCTACACCTTC. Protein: CASSVTGGKGYTF.

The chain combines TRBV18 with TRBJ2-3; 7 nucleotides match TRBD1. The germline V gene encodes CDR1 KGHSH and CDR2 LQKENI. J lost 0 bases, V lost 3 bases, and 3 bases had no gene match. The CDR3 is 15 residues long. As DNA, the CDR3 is TGTGCCAGCTCACCCGGACAGGCTAGCACAGATACGCAGTATTTT. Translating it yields CASSPGQASTDTQYF.

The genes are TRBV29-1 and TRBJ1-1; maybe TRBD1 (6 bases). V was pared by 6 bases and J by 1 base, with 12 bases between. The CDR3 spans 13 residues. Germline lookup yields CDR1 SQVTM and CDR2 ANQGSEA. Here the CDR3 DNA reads TGCAGCGTACGGGACACTAGGAACACTGAAGCTTTCTTT. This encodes CSVRDTRNTEAFF. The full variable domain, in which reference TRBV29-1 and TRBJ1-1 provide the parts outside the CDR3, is SAVISQKPSRDICQRGTSLTIQCQVDSQVTMMFWYRQQPGQSLTLIATANQGSEATYESGFVIDKFPISRPNLTFSTLTVSNMSPEDSSIYLCSVRDTRNTEAFFGQGTRLTVV.

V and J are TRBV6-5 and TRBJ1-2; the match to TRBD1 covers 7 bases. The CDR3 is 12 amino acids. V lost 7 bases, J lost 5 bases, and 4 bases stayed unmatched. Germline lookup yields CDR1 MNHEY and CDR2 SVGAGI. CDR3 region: CASTRQGYGYTF. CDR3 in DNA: TGTGCCAGCACCCGACAGGGATATGGCTACACCTTC.

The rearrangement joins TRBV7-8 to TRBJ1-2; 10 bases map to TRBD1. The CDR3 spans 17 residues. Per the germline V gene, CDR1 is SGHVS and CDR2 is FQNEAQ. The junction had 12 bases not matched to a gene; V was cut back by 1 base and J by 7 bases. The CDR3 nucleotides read TGTGCCAGCAGCTTAGTAAATCCCGGACAGGGGGTGGGTGGCTACACCTTC. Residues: CASSLVNPGQGVGGYTF. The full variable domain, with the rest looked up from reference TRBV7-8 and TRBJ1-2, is GAGVSQSPRYKVAKRGQDVALRCDPISGHVSLFWYQQALGQGPEFLTYFQNEAQLDKSGLPSDRFFAERPEGSVSTLKIQRTQQEDSAVYLCASSLVNPGQGVGGYTFGSGTRLTVV.

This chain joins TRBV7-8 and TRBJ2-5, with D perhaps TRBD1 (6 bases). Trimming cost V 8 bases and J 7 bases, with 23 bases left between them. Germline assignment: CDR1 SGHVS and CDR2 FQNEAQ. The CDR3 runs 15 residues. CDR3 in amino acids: CASSQRGGQPRTQYF. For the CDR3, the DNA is TGTGCCAGCTCCCAACGAGGGGGACAACCTCGGACCCAGTACTTC.

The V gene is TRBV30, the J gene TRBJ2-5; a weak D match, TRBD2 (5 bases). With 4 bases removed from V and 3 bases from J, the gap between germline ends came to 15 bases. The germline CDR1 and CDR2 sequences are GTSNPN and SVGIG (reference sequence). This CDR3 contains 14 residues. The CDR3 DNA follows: TGTGCCTGGAAGGCAGCGGACCTAAAAGAGACCCAGTACTTC. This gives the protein CAWKAADLKETQYF.

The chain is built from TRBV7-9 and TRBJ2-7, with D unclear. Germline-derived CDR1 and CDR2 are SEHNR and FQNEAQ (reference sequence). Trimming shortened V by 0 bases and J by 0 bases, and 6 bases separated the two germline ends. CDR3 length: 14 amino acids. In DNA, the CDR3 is TGTGCCAGCAGCTTAGCTTGGAGCTCCTACGAGCAGTACTTC. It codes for CASSLAWSSYEQYF.

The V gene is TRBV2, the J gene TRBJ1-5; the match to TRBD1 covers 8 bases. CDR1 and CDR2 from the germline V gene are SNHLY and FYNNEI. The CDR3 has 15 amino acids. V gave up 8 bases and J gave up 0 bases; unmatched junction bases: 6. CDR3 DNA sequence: TGTGCCAGCGGACAGGGACCTTCTAGCAATCAGCCCCAGCATTTT. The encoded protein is CASGQGPSSNQPQHF.

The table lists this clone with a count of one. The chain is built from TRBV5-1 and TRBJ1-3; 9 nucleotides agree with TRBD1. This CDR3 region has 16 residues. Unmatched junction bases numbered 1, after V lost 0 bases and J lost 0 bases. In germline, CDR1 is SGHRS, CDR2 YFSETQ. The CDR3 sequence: CASSLATGGSGNTIYF. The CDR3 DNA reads TGCGCCAGCAGCTTGGCGACAGGGGGCTCTGGAAACACCATATATTTT.

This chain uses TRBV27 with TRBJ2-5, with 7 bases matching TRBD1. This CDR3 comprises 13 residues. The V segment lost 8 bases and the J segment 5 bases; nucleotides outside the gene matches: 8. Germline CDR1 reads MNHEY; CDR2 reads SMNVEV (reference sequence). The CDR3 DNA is TGTGCCAGCGCCGGGACAGTTAGGGAGACCCAGTACTTC. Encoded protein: CASAGTVRETQYF.

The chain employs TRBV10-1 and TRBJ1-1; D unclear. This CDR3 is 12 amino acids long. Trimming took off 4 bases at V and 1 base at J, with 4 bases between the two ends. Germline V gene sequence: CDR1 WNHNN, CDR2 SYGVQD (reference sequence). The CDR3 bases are TGCGCCAGCAGTGCGAGGAACACTGAAGCTTTCTTT. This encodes CASSARNTEAFF.

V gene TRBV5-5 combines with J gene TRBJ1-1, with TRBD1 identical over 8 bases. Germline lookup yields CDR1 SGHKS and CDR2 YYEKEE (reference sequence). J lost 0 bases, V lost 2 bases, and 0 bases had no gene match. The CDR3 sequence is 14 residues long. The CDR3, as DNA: TGTGCCAGCAGCTTCAGGGGGCTGAACACTGAAGCTTTCTTT. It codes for CASSFRGLNTEAFF.

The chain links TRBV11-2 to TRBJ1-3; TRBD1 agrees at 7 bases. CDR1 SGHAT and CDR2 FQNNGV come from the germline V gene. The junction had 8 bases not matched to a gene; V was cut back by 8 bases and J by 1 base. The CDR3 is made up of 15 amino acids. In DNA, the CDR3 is TGTGCCAGCGGGAGGCAGGGGGTATCTGGAAACACCATATATTTT. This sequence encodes CASGRQGVSGNTIYF.

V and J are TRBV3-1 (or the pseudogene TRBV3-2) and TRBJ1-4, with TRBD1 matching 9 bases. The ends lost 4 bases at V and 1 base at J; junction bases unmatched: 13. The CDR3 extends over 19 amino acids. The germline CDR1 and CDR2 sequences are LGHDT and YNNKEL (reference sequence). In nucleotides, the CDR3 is TGTGCCAGCAGCCGGGCCGGGACAGGGATAAAAGTAACTAATGAAAAACTGTTTTTT. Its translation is CASSRAGTGIKVTNEKLFF.

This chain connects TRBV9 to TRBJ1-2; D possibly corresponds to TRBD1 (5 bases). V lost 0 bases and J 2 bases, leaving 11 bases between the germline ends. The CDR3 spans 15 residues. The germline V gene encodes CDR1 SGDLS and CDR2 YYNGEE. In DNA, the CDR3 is TGTGCCAGCAGCGTAGGACAGTCCCAAAACTATGGCTACACCTTC. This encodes CASSVGQSQNYGYTF.

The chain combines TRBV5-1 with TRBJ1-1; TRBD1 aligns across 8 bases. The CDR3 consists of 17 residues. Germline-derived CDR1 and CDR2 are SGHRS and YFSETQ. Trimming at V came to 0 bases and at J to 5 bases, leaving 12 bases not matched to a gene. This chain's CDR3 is CASSLGGVRGLGTEAFF. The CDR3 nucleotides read TGCGCCAGCAGCTTGGGTGGTGTCAGGGGGCTGGGAACTGAAGCTTTCTTT.

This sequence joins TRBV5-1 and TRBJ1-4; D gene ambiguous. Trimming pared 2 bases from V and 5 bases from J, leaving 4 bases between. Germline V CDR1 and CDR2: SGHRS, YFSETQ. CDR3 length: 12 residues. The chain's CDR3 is CASSLQNEKLFF. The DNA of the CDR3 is TGCGCCAGCAGCTTACAGAATGAAAAACTGTTTTTT. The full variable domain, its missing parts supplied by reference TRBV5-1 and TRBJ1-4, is KAGVTQTPRYLIKTRGQQVTLSCSPISGHRSVSWYQQTPGQGLQFLFEYFSETQRNKGNFPGRFSGRQFSNSRSEMNVSTLELGDSALYLCASSLQNEKLFFGSGTQLSVL.